This passage covers 31 T cell receptor beta chains from one sample sequenced in a study of quantifying T cell responses using KT2 cells. About the study: cDNA was made from DNase-treated RNA using alpha and beta constant primers.

An oligo carrying a UMI was ligated to the cDNA 3' end. An equimolar mix of RC1.1 and RC1.2 primed the beta chain across TRBC1 and TRBC2. One entry per CDR3 protein, called by TCRdb with MiXCR from the UMI-ligation and nested PCR reads. The table lists approximately 43,000 distinct CDR3 sequences, about a sixth of them singletons. Sample: PBMCs spiked with cells of the T cell clone KT2. The origin of the receptors is a human donor.

The gene calls are TRBV20-1 and TRBJ2-1, with 12 bases that match TRBD2. V trimming: 5 bases; J trimming: 7 bases; junction bases outside the gene matches: 6. Germline V gives CDR1 DFQATT, CDR2 SNEGSKA (reference sequence). CDR3 length equals 14 residues. The CDR3 nucleotides read TGCAGTGCTCTTCCGGGACTAGCGGGTAATGAGCAGTTCTTC. Translated, it gives CSALPGLAGNEQFF.

This clonotype is a singleton in its sample. The chain employs TRBV6-2 or TRBV6-3 and TRBJ2-1; 8 positions agree with TRBD2. Per the germline V gene, CDR1 is MNHEY and CDR2 is SVGEGT. The junction had 10 bases not matched to a gene; V was cut back by 0 bases and J by 6 bases. The CDR3 sequence is 17 residues long. Written as DNA, the CDR3 is TGTGCCAGCAGTTACTCGAATATGGTAGCGGGACTCAATGAGCAGTTCTTC. Its protein product is CASSYSNMVAGLNEQFF.

This clonotype was found a few times. V usage is TRBV18 and J usage is TRBJ1-1; D may be TRBD1 (6 bases). Germline V CDR1 and CDR2: KGHSH, LQKENI. This CDR3 region has 15 residues. Trimming removed 3 bases at V and 5 bases at J, with 16 bases between. This CDR3 reads CASSPTSGEVTEAFF. CDR3 sequence (DNA): TGTGCCAGCTCACCGACGTCAGGGGAGGTAACTGAAGCTTTCTTT.

This clonotype has at least ten counts. The gene calls are TRBV24-1 and TRBJ2-1; weak D call: TRBD2 (6 bases). The V end was cut by 0 bases, the J end by 7 bases, with 15 bases between. Germline CDR1 KGHDR, CDR2 SFDVKD. This CDR3 is 16 amino acids long. This CDR3 is CATSDLGGTQMNEQFF. CDR3 bases: TGTGCCACCAGTGATTTGGGGGGGACGCAGATGAATGAGCAGTTCTTC.

As for this clonotype: At one end the junction does not follow the germline gene, possibly because of a read error. The gene calls are TRBV6-2 or TRBV6-3 and TRBJ2-3; tentatively, D is TRBD2 (5 bases). The CDR3 is 15 amino acids. Per the germline V gene, CDR1 is MNHEY and CDR2 is SVGEGT. The CDR3: CVSSHREPSTDTQYF. For the CDR3, the DNA is TGTGTCAGCAGTCATCGGGAACCGAGCACAGATACGCAGTATTTT.

The chain uses TRBV6-2 or TRBV6-3 and TRBJ2-1; 10 bases fit TRBD2. The germline gives CDR1 MNHEY, CDR2 SVGEGT. V was pared by 4 bases and J by 11 bases, with 8 bases of the junction left unmatched. The CDR3 is 14 amino acids. The CDR3 bases are TGTGCCAGCAGTTCGAATAGCGGGAGGAATAAGCAGTTCTTC. Protein product: CASSSNSGRNKQFF.

The chain combines TRBV29-1 with TRBJ2-5, with unresolved D. V lost 5 bases and J lost 7, with 20 bases in between. The germline V gene has CDR1 SQVTM and CDR2 ANQGSEA. The CDR3 is 14 amino acids. The chain's CDR3 is CSVQRFPAIGTQYF. In DNA form, the CDR3 reads TGCAGCGTTCAGAGGTTCCCAGCGATAGGGACCCAGTACTTC.

The gene calls are TRBV7-9 and TRBJ2-3; the match to TRBD2 covers 12 bases. There are 17 residues in the CDR3. V shed 8 bases, J shed 0 bases, and the junction held 9 bases outside the gene matches. Germline V gives CDR1 SEHNR, CDR2 FQNEAQ (reference sequence). Here the CDR3 reads CASLTRTSGVSTDTQYF. CDR3 coding DNA: TGTGCCAGCTTGACCCGGACTAGCGGGGTTAGCACAGATACGCAGTATTTT.

This clonotype was detected only a few times. The genes are TRBV21-1 and TRBJ1-1; no DNA check was done on the table's D call, TRBD1. TRBV21-1 is a pseudogene. The CDR3 totals 16 residues. The CDR3 is CASSNSQGGKNTEAFF. For the CDR3, the DNA is TGTGCCAGCAGCAACAGCCAGGGGGGGAAGAACACTGAAGCTTTCTTT.

The V call is TRBV28, the J call TRBJ2-7, with TRBD2 matching 10 bases. The CDR3 sequence is 17 residues long. J lost 6 bases, V lost 6 bases, and 17 bases had no gene match. Germline V gives CDR1 MDHEN, CDR2 SYDVKM. The CDR3 DNA sequence: TGTGCCAGCAGCCGCGACCTACTAGCGGGACTGGTTCGCGAGCAGTACTTC. The encoded protein is CASSRDLLAGLVREQYF.

This clonotype was seen a handful of times. The chain employs TRBV25-1 and TRBJ1-6; 12 nucleotides agree with TRBD1. Germline V CDR1 and CDR2: MGHDK, SYGVNS. This CDR3 has 16 amino acids. Germline trimming cut 6 bases from V and 10 bases from J; bases unmatched to any gene: 10. CDR3 DNA sequence: TGTGCCAGCAGCCGGGACAGGGGGCTAAGGGGATCACCCCTCCACTTT. Translated, it gives CASSRDRGLRGSPLHF. The full variable domain, its missing parts supplied by reference TRBV25-1 and TRBJ1-6, is EADIYQTPRYLVIGTGKKITLECSQTMGHDKMYWYQQDPGMELHLIHYSYGVNSTEKGDLSSESTVSRIRTEHFPLTLESARPSHTSQYLCASSRDRGLRGSPLHFGNGTRLTVT.

Only a few counts were recorded for this clonotype. The chain is built from TRBV29-1 and TRBJ2-3; 9 positions match TRBD2. CDR1 SQVTM and CDR2 ANQGSEA come from the germline V gene. V lost 0 bases to trimming and J lost 4 bases; unmatched junction nucleotides: 5. CDR3 length: 15 amino acids. Written as DNA, the CDR3 is TGCAGCGTTGAAGAAATGGTAGCGGGGGCAGATACGCAGTATTTT. Protein sequence: CSVEEMVAGADTQYF.

The gene calls are TRBV7-8 and TRBJ2-2; 13 nucleotides align to TRBD2. Trimming at V came to 3 bases and at J to 6 bases, leaving 4 bases not matched to a gene. Looked up from germline, CDR1 is SGHVS and CDR2 is FQNEAQ. The CDR3 length is 16 residues. The CDR3 spells CASSFGLAGVSGELFF. The CDR3 coding sequence is TGTGCCAGCAGCTTCGGACTAGCGGGAGTGTCCGGGGAGCTGTTTTTT.

This clonotype has a count of ten or more. V and J are TRBV12-3 or TRBV12-4 and TRBJ2-2, with D perhaps assigned TRBD1 or TRBD2 (5 bases each). The length of the CDR3 is 15 residues. Trimming left V 5 bases short and J 6 bases short, with 16 bases between. CDR3 sequence (DNA): TGTGCCAGCAGTCCTGGGGGACCCAGGTCCGGGGAGCTGTTTTTT. It translates to CASSPGGPRSGELFF.

This sequence joins TRBV20-1 and TRBJ1-2; 7 nucleotides line up with TRBD1. Germline CDR1 and CDR2: DFQATT and SNEGSKA (reference sequence). V lost 5 bases and J lost 4; bases outside the gene matches: 7. There are 13 residues in the CDR3. The DNA of the CDR3 is TGCAGTGCTGGCAGGGGGGAGGTCTATGGCTACACCTTC. It is translated as CSAGRGEVYGYTF.

Many counts were recorded for this clonotype. The genes are TRBV20-1 and TRBJ2-7; TRBD1 is a possible D gene (5 bases). The V end lost 1 base, the J end lost 3 bases, and 10 bases lay between the germline ends. This CDR3 is 13 amino acids long. Per germline, CDR1 DFQATT and CDR2 SNEGSKA (reference sequence). In DNA, the CDR3 is TGCAGTGCTAGAGGACAGAAGGACTACGAGCAGTACTTC. Translation: CSARGQKDYEQYF.

The CDR3 protein is CASSLGGVFSGNTIYF. In DNA form, the CDR3 reads TGTGCCAGCAGCTTAGGGGGAGTCTTCTCTGGAAACACCATATATTTT. V is TRBV7-2 and J is TRBJ1-3; no reliable D call. The CDR3 loop spans 16 amino acids. V lost 1 base and J 0 bases, leaving 10 bases between the germline ends. The germline V gene has CDR1 SGHTA and CDR2 FQGNSA.

The chain joins TRBV24-1 to TRBJ2-3; the match to TRBD2 covers 9 bases. The V and J ends lost 3 bases and 1 base, in that order; junction bases with no gene match: 7. Germline lookup yields CDR1 KGHDR and CDR2 SFDVKD. The CDR3 runs to 17 residues. CDR3 loop: CATSDPKTSGRTDTQYF. The CDR3 DNA reads as TGTGCCACCAGTGATCCAAAGACTAGCGGCCGCACAGATACGCAGTATTTT.

There are a few counts of this clonotype. The rearrangement joins TRBV6-2 or TRBV6-3 to TRBJ2-6; possibly TRBD1 for D (6 bases). Germline CDR1 MNHEY, CDR2 SVGEGT. V lost 6 bases and J 1 base, leaving 7 bases between the germline ends. The CDR3 is 14 residues long. CDR3 in amino acids: CASRTGSGANVLTF. The CDR3 DNA reads TGTGCCAGCAGAACAGGGTCTGGGGCCAACGTCCTGACTTTC.

As regards this clonotype: Just one base apart from a much larger clone, this may be a read error. The chain employs TRBV7-2 and TRBJ2-7; D perhaps matches TRBD2 (5 bases). CDR1 and CDR2 (germline): SGHTA, FQGNSA. The CDR3 is 12 amino acids. CDR3 nucleotide sequence: TGTTCCAGCAGCCTACTAGTATACGAGCAGTACTTC. As protein: CSSSLLVYEQYF. Using reference TRBV7-2 and TRBJ2-7 for the parts outside the CDR3, the full variable domain is GAGVSQSPSNKVTEKGKDVELRCDPISGHTALYWYRQSLGQGLEFLIYFQGNSAPDKSGLPSDRFSAERTGGSVSTLTIQRTQQEDSAVYLCSSSLLVYEQYFGPGTRLTVT.

The table lists this clonotype with many counts. The chain recombines TRBV7-9 with TRBJ2-7; TRBD2 matches 12 bases. Germline CDR1 and CDR2: SEHNR and FQNEAQ (reference sequence). Trimming took 5 bases from V and 5 from J; bases not matched to a gene: 7. This CDR3 region has 15 residues. For the CDR3, the DNA is TGTGCCAGCAGCCCCCTAGCGGGAGGGCCTGACGAGCAGTACTTC. Amino acids: CASSPLAGGPDEQYF.

The chain combines TRBV20-1 with TRBJ1-1; the match to TRBD1 covers 7 bases. Trimming took 3 bases from V and 0 from J; bases not matched to a gene: 7. Per germline, CDR1 DFQATT and CDR2 SNEGSKA (reference sequence). The CDR3 spans 15 residues. The chain's CDR3 is CSARDADRVNTEAFF. The CDR3 bases are TGCAGTGCTAGGGATGCCGACAGGGTGAACACTGAAGCTTTCTTT.

This clonotype has a count of ten or more. The chain couples TRBV20-1 to TRBJ2-7; D call uncertain. The germline V gene encodes CDR1 DFQATT and CDR2 SNEGSKA (reference sequence). With 3 bases removed from V and 2 bases from J, the gap between germline ends came to 11 bases. The CDR3 runs 13 residues. This CDR3 reads CSARTLGPYEQYF. CDR3 bases: TGCAGTGCTAGGACACTTGGCCCCTACGAGCAGTACTTC.

This chain joins TRBV4-1 and TRBJ1-2; no definite D call. Germline CDR1 reads MGHRA; CDR2 reads YSYEKL. The CDR3 contains 16 residues. V was trimmed by 0 bases and J by 0 bases, leaving 11 bases between them. The CDR3 region has the DNA TGCGCCAGCAGCCAAGACCCTAAGGAATCTAACTATGGCTACACCTTC. It codes for CASSQDPKESNYGYTF.

The chain links TRBV9 to TRBJ2-3; 9 nucleotides match TRBD2. The CDR3 contains 15 residues. Germline assignment: CDR1 SGDLS and CDR2 YYNGEE. Trimming took 7 bases from V and 6 from J; bases not matched to a gene: 12. This CDR3 is CASGSAGGPWDTQYF. For the CDR3, the DNA is TGTGCCAGCGGCTCGGCGGGGGGGCCTTGGGATACGCAGTATTTT.

The CDR3 DNA follows: TGCGCCAGCAGCCTCCCAGGCGGCCGCTCCACAGATACGCAGTATTTT. Its protein is CASSLPGGRSTDTQYF. This chain joins TRBV5-1 and TRBJ2-3; no reliable D call. This CDR3 has 16 amino acids. CDR1 and CDR2 (germline): SGHRS, YFSETQ. V lost 4 bases, J lost 2 bases, and 17 bases lay in between.

This chain joins TRBV6-2 or TRBV6-3 and TRBJ2-7, with 11 bases aligning to TRBD2. The CDR3 runs to 14 residues. V was clipped by 8 bases and J by 3 bases; unmatched bases: 6. Germline loops: CDR1 MNHEY, CDR2 SVGEGT. The CDR3 region has the DNA TGTGCCAGCGATCCCGGGACTAGCGGCTACGAGCAGTACTTC. This sequence encodes CASDPGTSGYEQYF.

This rearrangement joins TRBV29-1 to TRBJ1-1; D is perhaps TRBD1 (6 bases). Germline V gene lookup returns CDR1 SQVTM and CDR2 ANQGSEA. The germline V and J ends were trimmed by 6 bases and 4 bases, with 15 bases remaining between them. The CDR3 length is 13 residues. The CDR3 here is CSVQPGAGTEAFF. The CDR3 DNA reads as TGCAGCGTCCAGCCGGGGGCCGGCACTGAAGCTTTCTTT.

The J gene is TRBJ1-1, the V gene TRBV27; TRBD1 matches 9 bases. Germline V lookup: CDR1 MNHEY, CDR2 SMNVEV (reference sequence). CDR3 length equals 14 residues. J gave up 5 bases and V 5 bases, and 6 bases lay outside the gene matches. CDR3 amino acids: CASSPLGQGTEAFF. The CDR3 DNA sequence: TGTGCCAGCAGTCCCCTCGGACAGGGGACTGAAGCTTTCTTT.

The rearrangement joins TRBV9 to TRBJ2-7, with D maybe TRBD1 (6 bases). This CDR3 has 14 residues. Germline V gene sequence: CDR1 SGDLS, CDR2 YYNGEE. The V and J ends lost 0 bases and 2 bases respectively, with 9 bases between them. The CDR3 bases are TGTGCCAGCAGCGTAGGAGGGGGTCCCTACGAGCAGTACTTC. Its protein is CASSVGGGPYEQYF.

This clonotype was detected only a few times. CDR3 loop: CASSPSFRSVRTDTQYF. The DNA of the CDR3 is TGTGCCAGCAGTCCCTCCTTCCGATCCGTTCGGACAGATACGCAGTATTTT. This rearrangement joins TRBV27 to TRBJ2-3; D not resolved. The V end was cut by 5 bases, the J end by 3 bases, with 21 bases between. Looked up from germline, CDR1 is MNHEY and CDR2 is SMNVEV (reference sequence). The CDR3 covers 17 residues.